The text below deals with one T cell receptor (beta chain). This clone's antigen is unknown. No per-base quality is available; no much larger clone lies one base away. TCRbeta CDR3 regions were amplified from genomic DNA by means of the immunoSEQ Assay, a bias-controlled multiplex PCR. As for how the authors treated the data: The number of nucleated cells in each sample was estimated from the amplification of reference gene primers within the assay. To quantify the absolute abundance of each unique TCRbeta CDR3 rearrangement, sequence reads were collapsed and filtered. Productive Simpson clonality was computed per sample as the square root of Simpson's diversity index over productive rearrangements. The immuneACCESS repertoire file appears here via TCRdb, limited to in-frame rearrangements. These files lack a portion of the clones; in checked studies, under half of the deficit traces to unresolved V genes, and the cause of the others is not known. The DNA gave D and trimming, while V, J and clone size come from that table. This sample holds some 150,000 clones; 75% to 85% were observed only once. In total, the top ten clones hold over 10% of the sample.

This sample is drawn from a study of blood T cell repertoires in COVID-19 (dated by TCRdb to the early 2020s). Background for the entire study: Samples covering the acute and convalescent phases of COVID-19 were provided by collaborators in the United States, Italy and Spain. The material from the prospective study consisted of cDNA or gDNA derived from T cells, B-cell-depleted T cells, or PBMCs. Deeply sampled blood TCRbeta repertoires from subjects exposed to, actively infected with, or recovered from COVID-19 were included in the dataset. The repertoires were released in a freely available public database intended as a resource for research on the immune response to SARS-CoV-2. The samples were drawn from two sources: the first 160 participants of the ongoing ImmuneRACE study, and fewer than 1,500 subjects contributed by 6 global collaborators. Sample metadata almost always included a de-identified subject ID, COVID-19 status, age in years and sex. Where available, HLA class I and class II types were taken from metadata supplied by the sample provider and were not determined by assay-based typing.

Collaborating institutions collected whole blood in K2EDTA tubes following their own protocols. Collaborator samples were shipped for TCRbeta analysis as frozen whole blood, isolated PBMCs, or DNA extracted from either sample type. The research as a whole found: Clinical and demographic metadata were provided uncurated, with the amount varying by source and participant.

The receptor was isolated from a man between 60 and 70 years old with active or convalescent COVID-19. The sequencing input was peripheral blood.

The nucleotide sequence is TGTGCCAGCAGCTTCACGGGGACCGGGGAGCTGTTTTTT. It codes for CASSFTGTGELFF. This sequence uses TRBV9 and TRBJ2-2; TRBD2 is perhaps the D gene, given 5 matching bases. The CDR3 goes from the cysteine to the phenylalanine over 13 residues. The sequence is cut down to CDR3 DNA, 39 bases in frame from base 1. The germline ends are 9 bases apart after V is trimmed by 4 bases and J by 5 bases. Taken from the germline V gene, the CDR1 and CDR2 loops are SGDLS and YYNGEE.